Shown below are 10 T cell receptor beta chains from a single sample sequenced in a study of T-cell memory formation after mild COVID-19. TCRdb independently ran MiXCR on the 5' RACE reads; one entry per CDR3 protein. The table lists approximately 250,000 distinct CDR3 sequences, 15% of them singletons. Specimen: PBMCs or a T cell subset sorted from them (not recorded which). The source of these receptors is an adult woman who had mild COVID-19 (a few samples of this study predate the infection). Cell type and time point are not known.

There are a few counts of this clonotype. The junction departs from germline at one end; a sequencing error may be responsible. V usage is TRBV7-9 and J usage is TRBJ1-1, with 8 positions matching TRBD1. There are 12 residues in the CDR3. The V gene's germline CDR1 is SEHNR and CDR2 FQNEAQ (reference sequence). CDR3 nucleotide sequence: TGTGCCAGCAGCTTTGGGACAGGCCGAGGCCCATTT. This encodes CASSFGTGRGPF.

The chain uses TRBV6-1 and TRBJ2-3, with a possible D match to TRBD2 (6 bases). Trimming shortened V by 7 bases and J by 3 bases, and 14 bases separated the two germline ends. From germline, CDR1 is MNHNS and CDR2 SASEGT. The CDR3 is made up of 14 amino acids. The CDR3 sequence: CASTPTRSTDTQYF. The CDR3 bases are TGTGCCAGCACCCCGACTAGGTCAACAGATACGCAGTATTTT.

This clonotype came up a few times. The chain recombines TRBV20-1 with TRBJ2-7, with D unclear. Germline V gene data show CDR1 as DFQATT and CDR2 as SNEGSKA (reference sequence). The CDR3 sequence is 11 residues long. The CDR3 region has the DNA TGCAGCGCCTCCCAGTTCTACGAGCAGTACTTC. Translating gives CSASQFYEQYF.

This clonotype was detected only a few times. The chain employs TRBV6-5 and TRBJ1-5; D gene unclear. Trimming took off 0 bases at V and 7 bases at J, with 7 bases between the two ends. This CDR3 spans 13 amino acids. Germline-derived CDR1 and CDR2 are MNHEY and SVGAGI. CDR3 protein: CASSYSSEQPQHF. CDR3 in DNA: TGTGCCAGCAGTTACTCGTCGGAACAGCCCCAGCATTTT.

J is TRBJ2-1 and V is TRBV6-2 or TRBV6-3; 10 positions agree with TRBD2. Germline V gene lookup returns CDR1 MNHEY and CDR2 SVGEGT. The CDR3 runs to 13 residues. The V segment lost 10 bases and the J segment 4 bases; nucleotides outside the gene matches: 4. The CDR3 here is CATRTSGYNEQFF. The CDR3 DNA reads TGTGCCACCCGGACTAGCGGATACAATGAGCAGTTCTTC.

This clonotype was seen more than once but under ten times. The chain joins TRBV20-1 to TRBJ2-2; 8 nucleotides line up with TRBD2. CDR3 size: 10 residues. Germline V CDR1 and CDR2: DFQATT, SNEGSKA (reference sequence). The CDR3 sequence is CKRGPGELFF. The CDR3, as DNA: TGCAAGCGGGGGCCCGGGGAGCTGTTTTTT.

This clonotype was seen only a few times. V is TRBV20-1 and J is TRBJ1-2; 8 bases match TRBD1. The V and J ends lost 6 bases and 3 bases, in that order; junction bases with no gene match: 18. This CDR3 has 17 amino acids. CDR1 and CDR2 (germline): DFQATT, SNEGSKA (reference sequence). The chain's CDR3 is CSAHPRQGLGGDYGYTF. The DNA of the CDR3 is TGCAGTGCGCATCCCCGACAGGGGCTCGGCGGGGACTATGGCTACACCTTC.

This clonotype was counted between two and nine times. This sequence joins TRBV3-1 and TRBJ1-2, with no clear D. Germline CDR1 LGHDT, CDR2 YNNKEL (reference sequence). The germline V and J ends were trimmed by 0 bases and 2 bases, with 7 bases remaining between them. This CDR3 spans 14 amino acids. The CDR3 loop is CASSQEMANYGYTF. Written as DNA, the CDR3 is TGTGCCAGCAGCCAAGAGATGGCGAACTATGGCTACACCTTC.

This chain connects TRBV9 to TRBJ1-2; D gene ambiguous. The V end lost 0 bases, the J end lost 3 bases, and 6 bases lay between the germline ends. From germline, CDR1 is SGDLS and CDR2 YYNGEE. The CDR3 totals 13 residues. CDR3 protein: CASSVGTYYGYTF. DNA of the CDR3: TGTGCCAGCAGCGTAGGAACCTACTATGGCTACACCTTC.

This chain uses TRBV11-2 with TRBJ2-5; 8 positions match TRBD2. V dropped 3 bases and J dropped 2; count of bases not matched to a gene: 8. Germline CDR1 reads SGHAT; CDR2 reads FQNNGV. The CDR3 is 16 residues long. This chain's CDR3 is CASSFTLAETQETQYF. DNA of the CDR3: TGTGCCAGCAGCTTTACACTAGCGGAAACTCAAGAGACCCAGTACTTC.